This T cell receptor beta chain was identified in a study of blood T cell repertoires in COVID-19. Study background: COVID-19 samples from acute and convalescent phases originated in the United States, Italy and Spain.

The V segment lost 1 base and the J segment 5 bases; nucleotides outside the gene matches: 5. The CDR3 consists of 15 residues. The V gene's germline CDR1 is SGDLS and CDR2 YYNGEE. Authors' processing steps: Cell counts per sample came from amplifying reference gene primers. Using immunoSEQ multiplex PCR, the repertoire was profiled, and TCRdb retains in-frame clones only, with some absent. V and J calls and clone size are copied from that table; D and trimming were computed from the DNA. The sample comprises around 97,000 clones, approximately 80% of which are singletons, and about 10% rests with the top ten.

Sequencing input: peripheral blood. The chain uses TRBV9 and TRBJ2-3, with 9 bases matching TRBD1. This receptor was identified in a man in his 70s with acute or convalescent COVID-19. The CDR3, as DNA: TGTGCCAGCAGCGTATCTGGACAGGGGATAGATACGCAGTATTTT. It codes for CASSVSGQGIDTQYF.